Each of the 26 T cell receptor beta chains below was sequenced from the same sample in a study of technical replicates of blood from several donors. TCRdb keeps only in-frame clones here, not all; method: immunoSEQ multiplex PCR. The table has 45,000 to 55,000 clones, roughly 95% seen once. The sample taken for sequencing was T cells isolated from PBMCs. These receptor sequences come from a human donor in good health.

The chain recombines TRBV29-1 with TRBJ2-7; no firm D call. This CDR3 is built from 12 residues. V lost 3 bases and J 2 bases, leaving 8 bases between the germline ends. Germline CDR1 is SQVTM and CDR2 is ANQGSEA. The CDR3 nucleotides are TGCAGCGTTGAGGGCAGCCCCTACGAGCAGTACTTC. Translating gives CSVEGSPYEQYF.

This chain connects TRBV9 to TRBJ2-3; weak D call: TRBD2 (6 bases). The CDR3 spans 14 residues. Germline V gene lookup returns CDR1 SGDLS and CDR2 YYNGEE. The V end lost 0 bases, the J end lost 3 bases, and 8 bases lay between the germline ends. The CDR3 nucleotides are TGTGCCAGCAGCGTAGGGCGGGATACAGATACGCAGTATTTT. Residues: CASSVGRDTDTQYF.

As DNA, the CDR3 is TGTGCCAGCAGTGAATTGTATAGACAGTTGAACACTGAAGCTTTCTTT. Protein product: CASSELYRQLNTEAFF. The chain is built from TRBV6-1 and TRBJ1-1; tentatively, D is TRBD1 (5 bases). The V end was cut by 2 bases, the J end by 0 bases, with 13 bases between. This CDR3 spans 16 amino acids. Germline loops: CDR1 MNHNS, CDR2 SASEGT.

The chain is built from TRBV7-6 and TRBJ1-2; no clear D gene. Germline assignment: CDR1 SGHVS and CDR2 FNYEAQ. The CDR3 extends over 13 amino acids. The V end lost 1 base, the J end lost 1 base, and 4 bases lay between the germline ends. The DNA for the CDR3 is TGTGCCAGCAGCTTAGGCGGTAACTATGGCTACACCTTC. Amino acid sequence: CASSLGGNYGYTF.

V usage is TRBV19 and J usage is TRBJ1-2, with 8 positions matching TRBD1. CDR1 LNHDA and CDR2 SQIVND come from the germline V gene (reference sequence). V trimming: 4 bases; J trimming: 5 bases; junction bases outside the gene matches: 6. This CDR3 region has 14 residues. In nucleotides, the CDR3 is TGTGCCAGTAGTAGGACAGGGCAACGTTATGGCTACACCTTC. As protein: CASSRTGQRYGYTF.

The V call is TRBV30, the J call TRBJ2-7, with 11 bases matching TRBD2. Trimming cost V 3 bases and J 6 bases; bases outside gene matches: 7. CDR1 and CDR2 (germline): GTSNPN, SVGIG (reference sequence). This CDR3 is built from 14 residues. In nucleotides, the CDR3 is TGTGCCTGGAGACTAGCGGGAGTACCTCGCGAGCAGTACTTC. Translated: CAWRLAGVPREQYF.

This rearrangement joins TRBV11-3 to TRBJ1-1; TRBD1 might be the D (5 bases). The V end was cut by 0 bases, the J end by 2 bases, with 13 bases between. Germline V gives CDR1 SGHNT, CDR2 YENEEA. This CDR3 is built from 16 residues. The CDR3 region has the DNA TGTGCCAGCAGCTTAGATGATTGGGGCGGAAACACTGAAGCTTTCTTT. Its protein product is CASSLDDWGGNTEAFF.

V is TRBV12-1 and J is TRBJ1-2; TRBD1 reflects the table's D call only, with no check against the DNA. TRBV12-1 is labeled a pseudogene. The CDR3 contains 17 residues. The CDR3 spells CASSFVRNRAGYYGYTF. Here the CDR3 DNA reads TGTGCCAGCAGCTTTGTTCGAAACAGGGCCGGGTACTATGGCTACACCTTC.

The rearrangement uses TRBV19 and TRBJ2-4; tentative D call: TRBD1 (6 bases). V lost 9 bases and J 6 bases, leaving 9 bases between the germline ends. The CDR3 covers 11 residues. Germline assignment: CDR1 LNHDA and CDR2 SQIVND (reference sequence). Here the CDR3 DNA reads TGTGCCAGCTGGGGGCCAAACATTCAGTACTTC. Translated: CASWGPNIQYF.

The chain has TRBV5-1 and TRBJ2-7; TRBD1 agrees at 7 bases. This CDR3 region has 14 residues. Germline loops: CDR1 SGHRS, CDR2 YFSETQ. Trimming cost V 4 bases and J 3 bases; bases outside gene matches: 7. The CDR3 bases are TGCGCCAGCAGCCCCGGACAGGAAATCTACGAGCAGTACTTC. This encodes CASSPGQEIYEQYF. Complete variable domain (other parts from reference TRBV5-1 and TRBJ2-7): KAGVTQTPRYLIKTRGQQVTLSCSPISGHRSVSWYQQTPGQGLQFLFEYFSETQRNKGNFPGRFSGRQFSNSRSEMNVSTLELGDSALYLCASSPGQEIYEQYFGPGTRLTVT.

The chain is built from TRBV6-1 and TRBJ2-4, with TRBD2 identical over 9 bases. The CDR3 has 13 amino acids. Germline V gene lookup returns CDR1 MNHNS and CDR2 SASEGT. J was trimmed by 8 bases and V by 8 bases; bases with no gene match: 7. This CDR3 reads CASSGTSRDIQYF. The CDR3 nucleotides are TGTGCCAGCTCTGGGACTAGCAGGGACATTCAGTACTTC.

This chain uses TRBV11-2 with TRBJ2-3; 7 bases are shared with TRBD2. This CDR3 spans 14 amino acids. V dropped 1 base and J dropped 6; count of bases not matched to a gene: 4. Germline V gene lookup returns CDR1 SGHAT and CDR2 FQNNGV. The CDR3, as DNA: TGTGCCAGCAGCTTAGGCCGGGGGGTTGATACGCAGTATTTT. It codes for CASSLGRGVDTQYF.

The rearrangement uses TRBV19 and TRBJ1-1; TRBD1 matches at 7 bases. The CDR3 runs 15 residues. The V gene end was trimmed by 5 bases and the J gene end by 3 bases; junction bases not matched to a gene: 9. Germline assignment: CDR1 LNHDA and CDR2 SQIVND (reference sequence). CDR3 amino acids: CASSPQDRAYTEAFF. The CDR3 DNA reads TGTGCCAGTAGTCCTCAAGACAGGGCGTACACTGAAGCTTTCTTT.

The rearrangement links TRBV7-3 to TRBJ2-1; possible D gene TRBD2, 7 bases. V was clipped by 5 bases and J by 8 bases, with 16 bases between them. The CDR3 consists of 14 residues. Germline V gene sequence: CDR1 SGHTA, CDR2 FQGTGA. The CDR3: CASSPVGGGYEQFF. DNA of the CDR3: TGTGCCAGCAGCCCCGTAGGGGGGGGTTATGAGCAGTTCTTC.

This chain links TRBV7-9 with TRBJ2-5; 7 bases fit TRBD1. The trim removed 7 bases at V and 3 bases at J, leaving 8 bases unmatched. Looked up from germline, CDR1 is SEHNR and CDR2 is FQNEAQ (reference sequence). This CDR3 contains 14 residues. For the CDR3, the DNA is TGTGCCAGCAAGAGGGGGCAGGACAAAGAGACCCAGTACTTC. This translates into CASKRGQDKETQYF. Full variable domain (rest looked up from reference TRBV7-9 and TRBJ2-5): DTGVSQNPRHKITKRGQNVTFRCDPISEHNRLYWYRQTLGQGPEFLTYFQNEAQLEKSRLLSDRFSAERPKGSFSTLEIQRTEQGDSAMYLCASKRGQDKETQYFGPGTRLLVL.

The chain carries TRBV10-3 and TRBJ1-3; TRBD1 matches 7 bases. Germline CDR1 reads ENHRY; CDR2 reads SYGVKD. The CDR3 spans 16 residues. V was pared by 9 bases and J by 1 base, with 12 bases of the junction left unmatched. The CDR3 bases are TGTGCCATATCGGGGACAGCCCTTAAGTCTGGAAACACCATATATTTT. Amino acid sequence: CAISGTALKSGNTIYF.

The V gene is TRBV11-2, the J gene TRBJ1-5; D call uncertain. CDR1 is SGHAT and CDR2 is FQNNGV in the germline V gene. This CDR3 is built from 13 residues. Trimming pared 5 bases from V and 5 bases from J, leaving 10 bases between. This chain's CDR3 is CASSPYPYQPQHF. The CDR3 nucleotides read TGTGCCAGCAGCCCCTACCCTTATCAGCCCCAGCATTTT.

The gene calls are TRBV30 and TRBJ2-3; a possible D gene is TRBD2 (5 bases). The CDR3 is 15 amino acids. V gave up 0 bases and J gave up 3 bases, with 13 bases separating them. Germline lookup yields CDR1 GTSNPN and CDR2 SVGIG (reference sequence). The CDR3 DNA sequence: TGTGCCTGGAGTGTACAGCGGACCCTGACAGATACGCAGTATTTT. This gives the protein CAWSVQRTLTDTQYF.

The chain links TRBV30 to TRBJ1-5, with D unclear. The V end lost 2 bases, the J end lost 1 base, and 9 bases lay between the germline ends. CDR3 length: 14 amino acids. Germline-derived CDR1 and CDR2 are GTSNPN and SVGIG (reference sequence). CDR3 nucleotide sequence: TGTGCCTGGAGTAGAGGTCGGAGCAATCAGCCCCAGCATTTT. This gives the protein CAWSRGRSNQPQHF.

CDR3 sequence (DNA): TGTGCCAGCAGAAGGACTAGCGGGAGGGACTACGAGCAGTACTTC. Protein product: CASRRTSGRDYEQYF. The rearrangement joins TRBV27 to TRBJ2-7; TRBD2 agrees at 15 bases. The CDR3 is 15 amino acids. Trimming took 6 bases from V and 3 from J; bases not matched to a gene: 3. The germline CDR1 and CDR2 sequences are MNHEY and SMNVEV (reference sequence).

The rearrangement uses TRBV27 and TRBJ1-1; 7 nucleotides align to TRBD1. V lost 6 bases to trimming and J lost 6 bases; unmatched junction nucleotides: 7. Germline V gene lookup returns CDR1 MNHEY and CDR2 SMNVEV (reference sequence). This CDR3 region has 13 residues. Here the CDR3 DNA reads TGTGCCAGCAGCCCAAACAGGGGCGCTGAAGCTTTCTTT. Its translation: CASSPNRGAEAFF.

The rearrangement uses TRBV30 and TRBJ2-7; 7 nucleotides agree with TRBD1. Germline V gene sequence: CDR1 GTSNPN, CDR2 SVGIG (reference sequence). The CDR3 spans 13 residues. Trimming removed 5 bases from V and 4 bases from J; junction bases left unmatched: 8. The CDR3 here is CAWGDSGIYEQYF. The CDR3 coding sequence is TGTGCCTGGGGGGACAGTGGAATTTACGAGCAGTACTTC.

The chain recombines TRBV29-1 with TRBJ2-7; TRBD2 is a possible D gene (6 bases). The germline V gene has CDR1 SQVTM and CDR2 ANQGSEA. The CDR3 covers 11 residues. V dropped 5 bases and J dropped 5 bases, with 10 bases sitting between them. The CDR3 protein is CSVRGNHEQYF. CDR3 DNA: TGCAGCGTTCGGGGGAACCACGAGCAGTACTTC.

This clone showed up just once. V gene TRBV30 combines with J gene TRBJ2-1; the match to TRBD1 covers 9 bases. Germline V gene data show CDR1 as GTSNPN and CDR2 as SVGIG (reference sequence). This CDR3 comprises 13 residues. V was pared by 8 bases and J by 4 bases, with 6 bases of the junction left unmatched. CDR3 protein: CARRTGAYNEQFF. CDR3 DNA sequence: TGTGCCCGCAGGACAGGGGCATACAATGAGCAGTTCTTC.

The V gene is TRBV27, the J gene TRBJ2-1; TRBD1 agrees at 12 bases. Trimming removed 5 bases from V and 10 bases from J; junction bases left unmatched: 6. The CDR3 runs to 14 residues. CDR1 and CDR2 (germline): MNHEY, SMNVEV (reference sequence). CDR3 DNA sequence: TGTGCCAGCAGTCCCGGGACAGGGGGCTGGGAGCAGTTCTTC. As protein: CASSPGTGGWEQFF.

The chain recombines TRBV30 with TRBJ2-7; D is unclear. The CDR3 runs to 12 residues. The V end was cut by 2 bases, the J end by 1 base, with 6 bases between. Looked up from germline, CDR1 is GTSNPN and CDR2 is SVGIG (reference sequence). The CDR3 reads CAWSISSYEQYF. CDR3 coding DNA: TGTGCCTGGAGTATCTCTTCCTACGAGCAGTACTTC.